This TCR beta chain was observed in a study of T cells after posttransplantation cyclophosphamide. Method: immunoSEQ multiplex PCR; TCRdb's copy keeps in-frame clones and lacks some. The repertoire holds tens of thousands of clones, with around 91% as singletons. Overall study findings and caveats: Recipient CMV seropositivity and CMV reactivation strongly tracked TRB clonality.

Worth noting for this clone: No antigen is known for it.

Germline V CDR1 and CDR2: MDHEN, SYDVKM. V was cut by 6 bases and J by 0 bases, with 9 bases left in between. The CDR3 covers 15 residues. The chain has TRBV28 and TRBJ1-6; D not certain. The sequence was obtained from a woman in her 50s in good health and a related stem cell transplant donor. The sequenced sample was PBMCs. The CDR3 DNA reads TGTGCCAGCAGCTCCGGGGTCTCCTATAATTCACCCCTCCACTTT. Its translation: CASSSGVSYNSPLHF.